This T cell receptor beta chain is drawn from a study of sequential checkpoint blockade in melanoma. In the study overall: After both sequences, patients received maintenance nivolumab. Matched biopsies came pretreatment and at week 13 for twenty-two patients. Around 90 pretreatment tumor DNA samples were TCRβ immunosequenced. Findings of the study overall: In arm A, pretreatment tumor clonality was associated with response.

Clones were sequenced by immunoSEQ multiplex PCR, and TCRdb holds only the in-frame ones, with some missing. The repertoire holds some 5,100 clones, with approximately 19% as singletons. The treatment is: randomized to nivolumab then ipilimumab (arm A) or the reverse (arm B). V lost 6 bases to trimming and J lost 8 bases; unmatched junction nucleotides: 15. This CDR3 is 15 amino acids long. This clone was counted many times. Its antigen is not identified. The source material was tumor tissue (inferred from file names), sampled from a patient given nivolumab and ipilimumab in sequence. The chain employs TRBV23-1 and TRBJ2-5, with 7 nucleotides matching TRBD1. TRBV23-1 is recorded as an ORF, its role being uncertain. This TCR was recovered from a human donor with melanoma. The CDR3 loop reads CASSLTGTATGTQYF. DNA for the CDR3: TGCGCCAGCAGCTTGACGGGGACAGCCACCGGAACCCAGTACTTC.